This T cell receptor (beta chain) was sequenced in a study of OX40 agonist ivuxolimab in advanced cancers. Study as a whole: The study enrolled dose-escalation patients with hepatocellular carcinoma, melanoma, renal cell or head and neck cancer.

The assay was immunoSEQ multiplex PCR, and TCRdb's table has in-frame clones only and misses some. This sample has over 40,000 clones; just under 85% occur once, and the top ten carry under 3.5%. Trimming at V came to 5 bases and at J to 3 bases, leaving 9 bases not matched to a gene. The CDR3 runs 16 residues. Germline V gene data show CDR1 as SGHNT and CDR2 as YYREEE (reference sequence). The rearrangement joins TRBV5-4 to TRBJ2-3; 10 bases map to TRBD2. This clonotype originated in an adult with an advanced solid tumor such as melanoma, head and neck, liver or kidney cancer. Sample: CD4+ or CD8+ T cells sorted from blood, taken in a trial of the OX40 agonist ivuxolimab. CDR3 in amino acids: CASSQGLAEGTDTQYF. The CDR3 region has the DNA TGTGCCAGCAGTCAAGGACTAGCGGAGGGGACAGATACGCAGTATTTT.